The 25 T cell receptor beta chains listed next were all sequenced from one sample in a study of blood T cell repertoires in COVID-19. The method was immunoSEQ multiplex PCR; TCRdb's version includes in-frame clones alone and lacks a portion of them. In the table there are about 130,000 clones, around 86% of which are singletons. Material for sequencing was peripheral blood. These receptor sequences come from a man between 40 and 49 years old with active or convalescent COVID-19.

V usage is TRBV3-1 (or the pseudogene TRBV3-2) and J usage is TRBJ1-6, with 7 nucleotides matching TRBD1. With V trimmed by 1 base and J by 6 bases, 3 bases remained unmatched. Germline assignment: CDR1 LGHDT and CDR2 YNNKEL (reference sequence). CDR3 size: 15 residues. The CDR3, as DNA: TGTGCCAGCAGCCAAGGCGACAGGGTTAATTCACCCCTCCACTTT. This encodes CASSQGDRVNSPLHF.

The J gene is TRBJ1-1, the V gene TRBV7-9; D unresolved. CDR1 and CDR2 (germline): SEHNR, FQNEAQ (reference sequence). Trimming took 5 bases from V and 1 from J, leaving 8 bases between them. The CDR3 length is 13 residues. The CDR3 reads CASSPLRNTEAFF. CDR3 nucleotides: TGTGCCAGCAGCCCCCTAAGGAACACTGAAGCTTTCTTT.

This chain uses TRBV30 with TRBJ2-1, with TRBD2 matching over 8 bases. CDR1 GTSNPN and CDR2 SVGIG come from the germline V gene (reference sequence). The V segment lost 5 bases and the J segment 7 bases; nucleotides outside the gene matches: 10. This CDR3 has 14 residues. The CDR3 DNA is TGTGCCTGGTTCCCCGGACTAGCAATGAATGAGCAGTTCTTC. It specifies CAWFPGLAMNEQFF.

The chain links TRBV7-8 to TRBJ2-1; 7 nucleotides match TRBD2. Germline assignment: CDR1 SGHVS and CDR2 FQNEAQ. This CDR3 has 16 amino acids. Germline trimming cut 5 bases from V and 2 bases from J; bases unmatched to any gene: 9. The DNA of the CDR3 is TGTGCCAGCAGCATCACCCTAGCGGTGACCTACAATGAGCAGTTCTTC. It encodes CASSITLAVTYNEQFF. Full variable domain (missing parts from reference TRBV7-8 and TRBJ2-1): GAGVSQSPRYKVAKRGQDVALRCDPISGHVSLFWYQQALGQGPEFLTYFQNEAQLDKSGLPSDRFFAERPEGSVSTLKIQRTQQEDSAVYLCASSITLAVTYNEQFFGPGTRLTVL.

This rearrangement joins TRBV19 to TRBJ1-4; unclear D gene. CDR1 and CDR2 from the germline V gene are LNHDA and SQIVND (reference sequence). The V end lost 4 bases, the J end lost 7 bases, and 13 bases lay between the germline ends. The CDR3 contains 14 residues. The DNA of the CDR3 is TGTGCCAGTAGTACCGGCCGGGTGGGTGAAAAACTGTTTTTT. As protein: CASSTGRVGEKLFF.

The chain uses TRBV11-2 and TRBJ2-5; 7 bases map to TRBD2. V dropped 5 bases and J dropped 1; count of bases not matched to a gene: 7. The length of the CDR3 is 15 residues. CDR1 and CDR2 from the germline V gene are SGHAT and FQNNGV. The CDR3 nucleotides read TGTGCCAGCAGCCACGGGGGGAGGTCCCAAGAGACCCAGTACTTC. This encodes CASSHGGRSQETQYF.

The chain couples TRBV25-1 to TRBJ2-5; D may be TRBD2 (7 bases). Trimming pared 3 bases from V and 4 bases from J, leaving 18 bases between. This CDR3 spans 16 amino acids. CDR1 and CDR2 (germline): MGHDK, SYGVNS. This chain's CDR3 is CASSDPQWGGAETQYF. The CDR3 DNA is TGTGCCAGCAGTGATCCGCAGTGGGGGGGGGCAGAGACCCAGTACTTC.

The V and J genes are TRBV13 and TRBJ1-3, with D possibly being TRBD1 (5 bases). The germline V and J ends were trimmed by 4 bases and 0 bases, with 10 bases remaining between them. This CDR3 contains 15 residues. Germline values: CDR1 PRHDT, CDR2 FYEKMQ (reference sequence). The CDR3 region has the DNA TGTGCCAGCAGCTCCCAGGGAGGCTCTGGAAACACCATATATTTT. Translated: CASSSQGGSGNTIYF.

The chain joins TRBV5-5 to TRBJ1-5, with D possibly matching TRBD1 (5 bases). CDR3 size: 13 residues. V lost 5 bases and J lost 4, with 10 bases in between. Germline assignment: CDR1 SGHKS and CDR2 YYEKEE (reference sequence). The CDR3 loop is CASSPDSNQPQHF. The CDR3 DNA is TGTGCCAGCAGTCCTGACAGTAATCAGCCCCAGCATTTT.

The gene calls are TRBV25-1 and TRBJ1-1; D is perhaps TRBD1 (6 bases). Looked up from germline, CDR1 is MGHDK and CDR2 is SYGVNS. This CDR3 has 15 residues. Trimming removed 6 bases at V and 5 bases at J, with 19 bases between. As DNA, the CDR3 is TGTGCCAGCAGATCAAATGTTGTAGGGGGAACTGAAGCTTTCTTT. This translates into CASRSNVVGGTEAFF.

This clone showed up just once. The chain links TRBV29-1 to TRBJ2-7; D remains unclear. Germline V lookup: CDR1 SQVTM, CDR2 ANQGSEA. The ends were cut back, 4 bases at V and 2 bases at J, with 6 bases in the middle. The CDR3 has 11 amino acids. The CDR3 is CSVASAYEQYF. CDR3 sequence (DNA): TGCAGCGTTGCCTCAGCCTACGAGCAGTACTTC.

The chain uses TRBV30 and TRBJ1-2; 9 positions match TRBD1. Germline CDR1 and CDR2: GTSNPN and SVGIG (reference sequence). The V and J ends lost 3 bases and 3 bases, in that order; junction bases with no gene match: 5. The CDR3 spans 14 residues. The CDR3 DNA is TGTGCCTGGAGCCGGGACAGGGCTGACTATGGCTACACCTTC. It codes for CAWSRDRADYGYTF.

The rearrangement joins TRBV6-1 to TRBJ2-7, with 8 positions matching TRBD2. CDR3 length: 16 residues. V shed 1 base, J shed 2 bases, and the junction held 7 bases outside the gene matches. Germline loops: CDR1 MNHNS, CDR2 SASEGT. The CDR3 DNA reads as TGTGCCAGCAGTGAAGGACGACTAGCGCTAACCTACGAGCAGTACTTC. Amino acids: CASSEGRLALTYEQYF.

The chain has TRBV4-1 and TRBJ1-5; D perhaps matches TRBD1 (5 bases). CDR3 length: 16 residues. V lost 0 bases and J lost 3, with 12 bases in between. Germline V lookup: CDR1 MGHRA, CDR2 YSYEKL. CDR3 in DNA: TGCGCCAGCAGCCAAGACCCAGACAGACACAATCAGCCCCAGCATTTT. It yields the protein CASSQDPDRHNQPQHF.

The rearrangement joins TRBV27 to TRBJ1-2; tentative D call: TRBD1 (5 bases). Germline loops: CDR1 MNHEY, CDR2 SMNVEV (reference sequence). The CDR3 totals 19 residues. Trimming left V 5 bases short and J 5 bases short, with 30 bases between. The CDR3 nucleotides are TGTGCCAGCAGTCCGGACCCCCGCCCCCCTCGCGTCCGGGGGTATGGCTACACCTTC. Translated: CASSPDPRPPRVRGYGYTF.

Ten or more counts support this clone. This sequence joins TRBV7-2 and TRBJ1-1; D perhaps matches TRBD1 (5 bases). The CDR3 loop spans 16 amino acids. The V and J ends lost 5 bases and 0 bases respectively, with 16 bases between them. Germline V gene lookup returns CDR1 SGHTA and CDR2 FQGNSA. This CDR3 reads CASSLPGTSMNTEAFF. The DNA of the CDR3 is TGTGCCAGCAGCCTTCCAGGGACTTCTATGAACACTGAAGCTTTCTTT.

The V and J genes are TRBV19 and TRBJ1-6, with D possibly TRBD1 on 6 matching bases. Germline CDR1 reads LNHDA; CDR2 reads SQIVND (reference sequence). This CDR3 spans 15 amino acids. V lost 4 bases, J lost 10 bases, and 17 bases lay in between. DNA of the CDR3: TGTGCCAGTAGTAAAACCGGGACATCTTCCTCACCCCTCCACTTT. This codes for CASSKTGTSSSPLHF.

This sequence joins TRBV5-1 and TRBJ1-2, with 10 bases aligning to TRBD1. Germline V gives CDR1 SGHRS, CDR2 YFSETQ. With V trimmed by 4 bases and J by 5 bases, 8 bases remained unmatched. CDR3 size: 15 residues. The CDR3 spells CASSQGGQGNYGYTF. As DNA, the CDR3 is TGCGCCAGCAGCCAGGGGGGACAGGGGAATTATGGCTACACCTTC.

This chain uses TRBV12-3 or TRBV12-4 with TRBJ1-1; weak D call: TRBD1 (5 bases). V lost 7 bases to trimming and J lost 0 bases, with 9 bases between them. The CDR3 loop spans 13 amino acids. The CDR3 sequence: CASTLTVNTEAFF. CDR3 coding DNA: TGTGCCAGCACCTTGACAGTGAACACTGAAGCTTTCTTT.

This chain connects TRBV2 to TRBJ2-1, with 7 bases that match TRBD1. This CDR3 has 13 amino acids. Germline CDR1 and CDR2: SNHLY and FYNNEI. After removal of 9 bases from V and 8 bases from J, the junction contained 10 bases not matched to a gene. Here the CDR3 DNA reads TGTGCCAGAGGGACAAGGGGGCTTGATGAGCAGTTCTTC. Its protein is CARGTRGLDEQFF. Complete variable domain (other parts from reference TRBV2 and TRBJ2-1): EPEVTQTPSHQVTQMGQEVILRCVPISNHLYFYWYRQILGQKVEFLVSFYNNEISEKSEIFDDQFSVERPDGSNFTLKIRSTKLEDSAMYFCARGTRGLDEQFFGPGTRLTVL.

V is TRBV7-9 and J is TRBJ1-6; the match to TRBD1 covers 7 bases. V was clipped by 5 bases and J by 10 bases; unmatched bases: 11. Per the germline V gene, CDR1 is SEHNR and CDR2 is FQNEAQ (reference sequence). CDR3 length: 15 amino acids. The CDR3 DNA reads TGTGCCAGCAGCGCCCGACAGGGATTGGTGTCACCCCTCCACTTT. Its translation is CASSARQGLVSPLHF.

The V call is TRBV18, the J call TRBJ2-5, with TRBD2 as a possible D gene (5 bases). Germline V gene data show CDR1 as KGHSH and CDR2 as LQKENI. CDR3 length: 13 residues. V was trimmed by 3 bases and J by 10 bases, leaving 15 bases between them. The CDR3 loop reads CASSPRTEEGQYF. The CDR3 coding sequence is TGTGCCAGCTCACCCCGGACGGAAGAGGGCCAGTACTTC.

V gene TRBV5-1 combines with J gene TRBJ1-3; D is unclear. The CDR3 loop spans 16 amino acids. The V gene lost 7 bases and the J gene lost 4 bases, with 21 bases spanning the gap. Germline CDR1 is SGHRS and CDR2 is YFSETQ. The CDR3 reads CASRDWPGGGGNTIYF. The CDR3 DNA sequence: TGCGCCAGCCGGGATTGGCCCGGCGGAGGAGGAAACACCATATATTTT.

This clone turned up a few times. The rearrangement links TRBV15 to TRBJ1-5; no clear D. Trimming removed 0 bases at V and 3 bases at J, with 6 bases between. The germline gives CDR1 LNHNV, CDR2 YYDKDF (reference sequence). The CDR3 has 14 amino acids. The CDR3 DNA follows: TGTGCCACCAGCAGAGATGCAGACAATCAGCCCCAGCATTTT. Translating gives CATSRDADNQPQHF.

This chain uses TRBV11-2 with TRBJ1-6; a weak D match, TRBD1 (6 bases). Germline V gene sequence: CDR1 SGHAT, CDR2 FQNNGV. CDR3 size: 16 residues. V was clipped by 5 bases and J by 9 bases, with 20 bases between them. CDR3 in DNA: TGTGCCAGCAGCCCACGAATGACAGGTCCTTTTTCACCCCTCCACTTT. Translation gives CASSPRMTGPFSPLHF.